What follows are 6 T cell receptor beta chains derived from one specimen sequenced in a study of cytomegalovirus exposure and HLA in healthy donors. Primers for the PCR totalled 60 Vbeta and 13 Jbeta. Data came from immunoSEQ multiplex PCR; TCRdb stores just in-frame clones and leaves some out. Here the sample spans over 150,000 clones, about 71% being singletons. Sequencing was carried out using PBMCs. The receptors shown here come from a man aged 50 or older in good health and CMV-seronegative.

The chain joins TRBV7-9 to TRBJ2-1; TRBD1 matches at 12 bases. CDR3 size: 16 residues. CDR1 and CDR2 from the germline V gene are SEHNR and FQNEAQ (reference sequence). V lost 7 bases to trimming and J lost 7 bases; unmatched junction nucleotides: 11. CDR3 nucleotide sequence: TGTGCCAGCACCCCTGAGGGACAGGGGGCTCGGAATGAGCAGTTCTTC. Its translation: CASTPEGQGARNEQFF.

As DNA, the CDR3 is TGTGCCAGCGGGTGGGGTAGCGGGTCTTCCTACGAGCAGTACTTC. Translated, it gives CASGWGSGSSYEQYF. The rearrangement joins TRBV2 to TRBJ2-7, with 7 positions matching TRBD2. The CDR3 consists of 15 residues. Losses at the gene ends were 8 bases for V and 1 base for J; bases not matched to a gene: 11. Per the germline V gene, CDR1 is SNHLY and CDR2 is FYNNEI.

This clone was found a few times. This chain connects TRBV2 to TRBJ1-2, with D hard to call. The CDR3 consists of 15 residues. Trimming took off 0 bases at V and 8 bases at J, with 16 bases between the two ends. From germline, CDR1 is SNHLY and CDR2 FYNNEI. The CDR3 here is CASSEAGGKLGGYTF. CDR3 nucleotide sequence: TGTGCCAGCAGTGAAGCGGGAGGGAAATTAGGGGGCTACACCTTC.

This chain connects TRBV14 to TRBJ2-7; 11 bases map to TRBD1. The germline V gene has CDR1 SGHDN and CDR2 FVKESK. V lost 1 base and J lost 3; bases outside the gene matches: 5. There are 16 residues in the CDR3. The CDR3 bases are TGTGCCAGCAGCCAAGCCCCGGGACAGGGGGACTACGAGCAGTACTTC. It specifies CASSQAPGQGDYEQYF. The whole variable domain, filled in from reference TRBV14 and TRBJ2-7, reads EAGVTQFPSHSVIEKGQTVTLRCDPISGHDNLYWYRRVMGKEIKFLLHFVKESKQDESGMPNNRFLAERTGGTYSTLKVQPAELEDSGVYFCASSQAPGQGDYEQYFGPGTRLTVT.

V and J are TRBV28 and TRBJ2-1; TRBD2 might be the D (6 bases). V gave up 3 bases and J gave up 7 bases, with 13 bases separating them. Germline V gene sequence: CDR1 MDHEN, CDR2 SYDVKM. There are 14 residues in the CDR3. The DNA of the CDR3 is TGTGCCAGCAGTTTTTTACGGGCGGGGAATGAGCAGTTCTTC. Translation gives CASSFLRAGNEQFF.

On this clone itself: The junction does not match germline at one end; this may be a read error. This chain links TRBV4-2 with TRBJ1-2; D might be TRBD1 (5 bases). The CDR3 extends over 15 amino acids. The V gene's germline CDR1 is LGHNA and CDR2 YNFKEQ. CDR3 loop: CASSQGSAGDYGYAF. The CDR3, as DNA: TGTGCCAGCAGCCAAGGGTCTGCGGGGGACTATGGCTACGCCTTC.